This is a list of T cell receptor beta chains from one sample in a study of T cell responses to AZD1222 COVID-19 vaccine. Method: immunoSEQ multiplex PCR; TCRdb's copy keeps in-frame clones and lacks some. The sample has tens of thousands of clones; about 80% are singletons. The material sequenced was peripheral blood, taken 28 days after the second AZD1222 dose. The receptor source for this set is an adult who received the AZD1222 COVID-19 vaccine. Both conserved end residues are part of each CDR3. D genes are given only for firm matches. The size of a clone is reported for some rows only, either as once, few or many, or as a class for expanded clones.

D gene | J gene | V gene | clone size | CDR3 DNA | CDR3 protein
- | TRBJ2-5 | TRBV27 | - | TGTGCCAGCAGTTTATCGGCCCTACGGACCCAGTACTTC | CASSLSALRTQYF
TRBD1 | TRBJ1-6 | TRBV5-1 | - | TGCGCCAGCAGCTTGGGGGGGACAGGCCGCAGGACACCCCTCCACTTT | CASSLGGTGRRTPLHF
- | TRBJ2-5 | TRBV29-1 | - | TGCAGCGTTGAAGATCAACGTTCCCCCCAAGAGACCCAGTACTTC | CSVEDQRSPQETQYF
- | TRBJ1-5 | TRBV3-1/TRBV3-2 | - | TGTGCCAGCAGCCAAGGTTTAAATCAGCCCCAGCATTTT | CASSQGLNQPQHF
TRBD2 | TRBJ2-1 | TRBV2 | - | TGTGCCAGCACGAGGACTAGCGGGGGGTCGGGTGAGCAGTTCTTC | CASTRTSGGSGEQFF
- | TRBJ1-5 | TRBV20-1 | - | TGCAGTGCTAGTTCCCAAACCTTAAATCAGCCCCAGCATTTT | CSASSQTLNQPQHF
TRBD1 | TRBJ1-2 | TRBV28 | - | TGTGCCACCGGACAGGCTAACTATGGCTACACCTTC | CATGQANYGYTF
- | TRBJ1-6 | TRBV5-4 | - | TGTGCCAGCAGCCCGGGAATGGACAGCGGCAATTCACCCCTCCACTTT | CASSPGMDSGNSPLHF
- | TRBJ2-3 | TRBV29-1 | - | TGCAGCGTTTGGGGCGGGGTCACAGATACGCAGTATTTT | CSVWGGVTDTQYF
- | TRBJ2-5 | TRBV28 | - | TGTGCCAGCAGTCTAGTTCGGGGGTCCCAAGAGACCCAGTACTTC | CASSLVRGSQETQYF
TRBD2 | TRBJ2-1 | TRBV2 | once | TGTGCCAGCACTAGACTAGCGGGGTACAATGAGCAGTTCTTC | CASTRLAGYNEQFF
- | TRBJ2-2 | TRBV11-3 | - | TGTGCCAGCAGCTTCATGAGCGGCGGGGAGCTGTTTTTT | CASSFMSGGELFF
- | TRBJ2-4 | TRBV7-9 | - | TGTGCCAGCAGCTTGACCGAAAACATTCAGTACTTC | CASSLTENIQYF
TRBD2 | TRBJ2-3 | TRBV19 | once | TGTGCCAGTAGTCCTCTAGCGGGGGGGCCTAGCACAGATACGCAGTATTTT | CASSPLAGGPSTDTQYF
- | TRBJ2-1 | TRBV11-2 | - | TGTGCCAGCAGCCTCGGGACACCCGATGCTGAGCAGTTCTTC | CASSLGTPDAEQFF
- | TRBJ1-4 | TRBV5-1 | - | TGCGCCAGCAGCCAGGACAGCTCTAATGAAAAACTGTTTTTT | CASSQDSSNEKLFF
- | TRBJ1-4 | TRBV5-1 | - | TGCGCCAGCAGCTTGAACGGAGGGAATGAAAAACTGTTTTTT | CASSLNGGNEKLFF
TRBD1 | TRBJ1-1 | TRBV28 | - | TGTGCCAGCACCCGTGGACAGGGGGCAACTGAAGCTTTCTTT | CASTRGQGATEAFF
- | TRBJ2-3 | TRBV6-5 | - | TGTGCCAGCAGCCGAGACACCAGCACAGATACGCAGTATTTT | CASSRDTSTDTQYF
TRBD1 | TRBJ1-5 | TRBV6-5 | - | TGTGCCACCCAAAGGGGGACAGGGTACCATCAGCCCCAGCATTTT | CATQRGTGYHQPQHF
- | TRBJ1-5 | TRBV6-5 | - | TGTGCCAGCAGGGAGGACCGAGGCAATCAGCCCCAGCATTTT | CASREDRGNQPQHF
- | TRBJ2-5 | TRBV5-6 | - | TGTGCCAGCTTCGCGGGGGCGTTCCAAGAGACCCAGTACTTC | CASFAGAFQETQYF
- | TRBJ2-7 | TRBV3-1/TRBV3-2 | - | TGTGCCAGCAGCCAATCCCATACCCCCTACGAGCAGTACTTC | CASSQSHTPYEQYF
TRBD1 | TRBJ1-3 | TRBV28 | - | TGTGCCAGCAGTTCCCTTTGGGGGCTTGTGATCACGGGACAGACAAACACCATATATTTT | CASSSLWGLVITGQTNTIYF
TRBD1 | TRBJ2-7 | TRBV7-3 | once | TGTGCCAGCCAAGACAGGGCAGGCGACTACGAGCAGTACTTC | CASQDRAGDYEQYF
TRBD1 | TRBJ1-2 | TRBV7-2 | - | TGTGCCAGCAGCCCTCGGACAGGGGATGGCTACACCTTC | CASSPRTGDGYTF
TRBD2 | TRBJ2-5 | TRBV3-1/TRBV3-2 | once | TGTGCCAGCAGCCATTTGATAGCGGGGGGGTTAGAGACCCAGTACTTC | CASSHLIAGGLETQYF
TRBD1 | TRBJ1-3 | TRBV5-8 | - | TGTGCCAGCCCGGGACAGGTCTCTGGAAACACCATATATTTT | CASPGQVSGNTIYF
- | TRBJ2-7 | TRBV7-8 | once | TGTGCCAGCAGCTATTCAGGGGGGTACGAGCAGTACTTC | CASSYSGGYEQYF
TRBD1 | TRBJ1-4 | TRBV19 | - | TGTGCCAGTAGTATAGGGGACAGGGAAGGTGAAAAACTGTTTTTT | CASSIGDREGEKLFF